The 6 T cell receptor beta chains listed next were all sequenced from one sample in a study of blood T cell repertoires in COVID-19. Sequencing was performed with immunoSEQ multiplex PCR; in TCRdb, only in-frame clones are kept and a portion is missing. The sample records around 200,000 clones, 65% to 90% being singletons. Sequences were obtained from peripheral blood. Receptor source: a man older than 75 with acute or convalescent COVID-19.

The CDR3 DNA follows: TGTGCCAGTAGTGAGACTAGCGGATACGAGCAGTACGTC. Protein: CASSETSGYEQYV. The chain recombines TRBV19 with TRBJ2-7; the match to TRBD2 covers 9 bases. Germline values: CDR1 LNHDA, CDR2 SQIVND (reference sequence). There are 13 residues in the CDR3. V trimming: 5 bases; J trimming: 4 bases; junction bases outside the gene matches: 3.

The gene calls are TRBV3-1 (or the pseudogene TRBV3-2) and TRBJ2-7; 7 bases align to TRBD1. The CDR3 totals 16 residues. Germline values: CDR1 LGHDT, CDR2 YNNKEL (reference sequence). Trimming at V came to 0 bases and at J to 7 bases, leaving 12 bases not matched to a gene. The chain's CDR3 is CASSQDPTGILGEQYV. CDR3 nucleotides: TGTGCCAGCAGCCAAGACCCGACAGGGATTTTGGGGGAGCAGTACGTC.

V usage is TRBV19 and J usage is TRBJ2-2, with TRBD1 matching 8 bases. V lost 11 bases, J lost 0 bases, and 5 bases stayed unmatched. CDR1 is LNHDA, CDR2 SQIVND, per germline (reference sequence). The CDR3 is 14 residues long. The DNA for the CDR3 is TGTGCCTCCAGGACAGGGTCGAACACCGGGGAGCTGTTTTTT. It is translated as CASRTGSNTGELFF.

Only a few counts were recorded for this clone. The gene calls are TRBV11-2 and TRBJ1-2; D is possibly TRBD1 (6 bases). Trimming took off 0 bases at V and 1 base at J, with 9 bases between the two ends. CDR1 is SGHAT, CDR2 FQNNGV, per germline. The CDR3 sequence is 15 residues long. In nucleotides, the CDR3 is TGTGCCAGCAGCTTAGACGCAGGGGTTAACTATGGCTACACCTTC. It yields the protein CASSLDAGVNYGYTF.

The rearrangement links TRBV24-1 to TRBJ1-3, with D maybe TRBD1 (6 bases). The CDR3 runs 15 residues. V was pared by 4 bases and J by 1 base, with 10 bases between. Germline V gene lookup returns CDR1 KGHDR and CDR2 SFDVKD. In DNA, the CDR3 is TGTGCCACCAGTGACCCGGGACAATCTGGAAACACCATATATTTT. Translated, it gives CATSDPGQSGNTIYF.

V and J are TRBV2 and TRBJ2-3; 9 nucleotides align to TRBD1. J lost 1 base, V lost 7 bases, and 3 bases had no gene match. The germline V gene encodes CDR1 SNHLY and CDR2 FYNNEI. The CDR3 has 14 residues. The CDR3: CASTWDRGTDTQYF. CDR3 coding DNA: TGTGCCAGCACCTGGGACAGGGGCACAGATACGCAGTATTTT.